This TCR beta chain was sequenced during a study of control samples from healthy donors and cancer patients. Trimming pared 2 bases from V and 6 bases from J, leaving 16 bases between. The V gene's germline CDR1 is MNHEY and CDR2 SVGEGT. The CDR3 consists of 15 residues. TCRdb's table, derived via immunoSEQ multiplex PCR, lists solely in-frame clones and lacks some. The table lists some 160,000 clones, around 96% of them singletons. The source is a woman between 40 and 50 years old in good health. The chain joins TRBV6-2 or TRBV6-3 to TRBJ1-2; no clear D gene. The sequencing sample was made of blood. CDR3 loop: CASSYNLNSPDGYTF. The CDR3 nucleotides read TGTGCCAGCAGTTACAACCTGAACAGCCCAGATGGCTACACCTTC.